This section outlines one T cell receptor (beta chain) sequence together with its context. The antigen remains unidentified. The V gene's germline CDR1 is SQVTM and CDR2 ANQGSEA. CDR3 size: 13 residues. The V and J ends lost 3 bases and 0 bases respectively, with 7 bases between them. The data belong to a study of shared clonotypes between healthy human individuals. Whole-study context: Plates per donor: three CD4 naive, three CD4 memory, two CD8 naive, one CD8 memory. Study-level findings and limits: Represented diversity, genetic and exposure-history alike, was limited by few donors.

Samples underwent the assay at deep level. TCRdb keeps only in-frame clones here, not all; method: immunoSEQ multiplex PCR. The table shows millions of clones, with 90% to 95% occurring only once. Sequenced: naive CD4+ T cells from PBMCs. Subset meaning: CD45RA+ positively selected. The receptor was derived from a man aged 18 to 29 in good health. Some clones in this sample may be carry-over from other donors' samples. V is TRBV29-1 and J is TRBJ2-3; no firm D call. The CDR3: CSVEDDSTDTQYF. The CDR3 DNA reads as TGCAGCGTTGAGGACGATAGCACAGATACGCAGTATTTT.